What follows describes a single T cell receptor beta chain. Its antigen is as yet unknown. The same CDR3 is also encoded by other DNA sequences in this sample. This sample was taken from a study of cytomegalovirus exposure and HLA in healthy donors. Study results and limitations: Reports credit the classifier with highly specific, highly sensitive diagnosis of cytomegalovirus status.

Use of 60 Vbeta and 13 Jbeta primers characterized the PCR. In the original analysis: About 9.9 million shared chains were among 65 million to 85 million unique TCR beta chains counted in a later analysis. The method was immunoSEQ multiplex PCR; TCRdb's version includes in-frame clones alone and lacks a portion of them. The V and J calls and clone size come from that table; D and trimming were worked out from the DNA. The repertoire has 130,000 or so clones, less than 80% of them found once; the top ten carry roughly 1.8%. J was trimmed by 1 base and V by 6 bases; bases with no gene match: 2. This CDR3 comprises 13 residues. CDR1 and CDR2 from the germline V gene are MNHNS and SASEGT.

This chain links TRBV6-1 with TRBJ1-1; 7 positions agree with TRBD1. Sequencing was done on a sample of PBMCs. The clonotype was recovered from a female donor in good health and CMV-seropositive. The CDR3 sequence: CASRGTANTEAFF. The CDR3 DNA is TGTGCCAGCAGAGGGACAGCGAACACTGAAGCTTTCTTT.